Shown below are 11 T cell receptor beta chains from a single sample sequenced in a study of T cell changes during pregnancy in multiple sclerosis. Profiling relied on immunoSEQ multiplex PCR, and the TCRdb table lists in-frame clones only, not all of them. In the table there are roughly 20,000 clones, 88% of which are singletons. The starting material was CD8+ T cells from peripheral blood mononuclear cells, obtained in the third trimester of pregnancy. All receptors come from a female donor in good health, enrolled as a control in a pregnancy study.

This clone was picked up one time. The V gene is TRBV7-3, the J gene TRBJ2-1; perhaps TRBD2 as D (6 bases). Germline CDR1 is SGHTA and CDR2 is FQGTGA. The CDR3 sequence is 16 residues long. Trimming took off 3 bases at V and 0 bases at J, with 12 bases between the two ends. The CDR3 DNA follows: TGTGCCAGCAGCTTGGCGCTCGGGGGCTCCTACAATGAGCAGTTCTTC. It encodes CASSLALGGSYNEQFF.

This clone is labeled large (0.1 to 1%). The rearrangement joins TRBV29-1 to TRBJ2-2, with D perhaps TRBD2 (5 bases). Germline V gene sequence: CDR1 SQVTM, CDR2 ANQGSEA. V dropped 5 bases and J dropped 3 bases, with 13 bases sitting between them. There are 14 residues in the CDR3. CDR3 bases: TGCAGCGTTCGAGGCGGGTCAGACACCGGGGAGCTGTTTTTT. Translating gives CSVRGGSDTGELFF.

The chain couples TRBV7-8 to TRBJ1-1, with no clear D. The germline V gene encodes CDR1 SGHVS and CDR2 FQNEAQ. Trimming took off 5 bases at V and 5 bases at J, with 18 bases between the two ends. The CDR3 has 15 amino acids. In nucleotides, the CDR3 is TGTGCCAGCAGCCTCACGGCAGGCATGGGTACTGAAGCTTTCTTT. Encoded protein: CASSLTAGMGTEAFF. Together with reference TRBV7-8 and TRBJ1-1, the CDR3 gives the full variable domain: GAGVSQSPRYKVAKRGQDVALRCDPISGHVSLFWYQQALGQGPEFLTYFQNEAQLDKSGLPSDRFFAERPEGSVSTLKIQRTQQEDSAVYLCASSLTAGMGTEAFFGQGTRLTVV.

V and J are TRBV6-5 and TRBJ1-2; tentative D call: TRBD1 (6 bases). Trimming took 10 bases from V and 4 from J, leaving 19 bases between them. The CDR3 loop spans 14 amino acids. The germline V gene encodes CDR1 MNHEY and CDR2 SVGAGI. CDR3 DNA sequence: TGTGCCACTCGGGGGGCATCCCGAGGCTATGGCTACACCTTC. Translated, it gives CATRGASRGYGYTF.

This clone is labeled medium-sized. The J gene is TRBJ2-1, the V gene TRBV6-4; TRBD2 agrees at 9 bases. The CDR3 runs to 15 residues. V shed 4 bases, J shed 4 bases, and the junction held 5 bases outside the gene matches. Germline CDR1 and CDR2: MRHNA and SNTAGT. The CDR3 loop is CASSVASGEYNEQFF. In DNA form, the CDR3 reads TGTGCCAGCAGTGTGGCTAGCGGGGAGTACAATGAGCAGTTCTTC.

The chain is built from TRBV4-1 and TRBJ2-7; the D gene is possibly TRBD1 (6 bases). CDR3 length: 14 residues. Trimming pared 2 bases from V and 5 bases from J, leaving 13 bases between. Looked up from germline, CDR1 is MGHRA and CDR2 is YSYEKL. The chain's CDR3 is CASSQLTGIDEQYF. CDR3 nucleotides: TGCGCCAGCAGCCAACTTACAGGGATCGACGAGCAGTACTTC.

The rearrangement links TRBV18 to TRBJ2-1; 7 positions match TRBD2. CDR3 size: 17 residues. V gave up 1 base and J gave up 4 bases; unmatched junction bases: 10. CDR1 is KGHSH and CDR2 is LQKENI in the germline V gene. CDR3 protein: CASSPRGRDYLYNEQFF. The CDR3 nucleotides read TGTGCCAGCTCACCACGTGGCAGGGACTATCTTTACAATGAGCAGTTCTTC.

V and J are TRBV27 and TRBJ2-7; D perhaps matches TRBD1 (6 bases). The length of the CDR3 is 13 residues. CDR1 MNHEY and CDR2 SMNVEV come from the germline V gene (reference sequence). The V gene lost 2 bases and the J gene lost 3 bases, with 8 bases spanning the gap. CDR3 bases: TGTGCCAGCAGTTTAACAGGGCGCTACGAGCAGTACTTC. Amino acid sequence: CASSLTGRYEQYF.

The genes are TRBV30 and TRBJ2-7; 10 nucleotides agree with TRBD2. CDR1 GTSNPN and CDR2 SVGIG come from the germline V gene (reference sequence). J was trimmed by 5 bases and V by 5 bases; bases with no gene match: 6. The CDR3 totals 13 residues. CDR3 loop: CAWGGLARHEQYF. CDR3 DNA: TGTGCCTGGGGGGGACTAGCGAGGCACGAGCAGTACTTC. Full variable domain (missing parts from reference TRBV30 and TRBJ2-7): SQTIHQWPATLVQPVGSPLSLECTVEGTSNPNLYWYRQAAGRGLQLLFYSVGIGQISSEVPQNLSASRPQDRQFILSSKKLLLSDSGFYLCAWGGLARHEQYFGPGTRLTVT.

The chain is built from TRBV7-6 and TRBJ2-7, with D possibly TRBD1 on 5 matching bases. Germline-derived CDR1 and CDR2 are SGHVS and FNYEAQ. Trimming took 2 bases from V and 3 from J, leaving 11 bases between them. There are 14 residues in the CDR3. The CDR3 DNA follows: TGTGCCAGCAGCTTATCAGGGTCTCTCTACGAGCAGTACTTC. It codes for CASSLSGSLYEQYF. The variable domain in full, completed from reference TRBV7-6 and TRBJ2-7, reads GAGVSQSPRYKVTKRGQDVALRCDPISGHVSLYWYRQALGQGPEFLTYFNYEAQQDKSGLPNDRFSAERPEGSISTLTIQRTEQRDSAMYRCASSLSGSLYEQYFGPGTRLTVT.

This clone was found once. CDR3 in DNA: TGTGCCAGTAGGAGGCGGGGGTGGCTCGAGACCCAGTACTTC. Protein: CASRRRGWLETQYF. The chain carries TRBV19 and TRBJ2-5; 7 bases are a match to TRBD2. V lost 6 bases to trimming and J lost 5 bases; unmatched junction nucleotides: 9. This CDR3 contains 14 residues. The V gene's germline CDR1 is LNHDA and CDR2 SQIVND (reference sequence). Based on the CDR3 plus reference TRBV19 and TRBJ2-5, the full variable domain is DGGITQSPKYLFRKEGQNVTLSCEQNLNHDAMYWYRQDPGQGLRLIYYSQIVNDFQKGDIAEGYSVSREKKESFPLTVTSAQKNPTAFYLCASRRRGWLETQYFGPGTRLLVL.